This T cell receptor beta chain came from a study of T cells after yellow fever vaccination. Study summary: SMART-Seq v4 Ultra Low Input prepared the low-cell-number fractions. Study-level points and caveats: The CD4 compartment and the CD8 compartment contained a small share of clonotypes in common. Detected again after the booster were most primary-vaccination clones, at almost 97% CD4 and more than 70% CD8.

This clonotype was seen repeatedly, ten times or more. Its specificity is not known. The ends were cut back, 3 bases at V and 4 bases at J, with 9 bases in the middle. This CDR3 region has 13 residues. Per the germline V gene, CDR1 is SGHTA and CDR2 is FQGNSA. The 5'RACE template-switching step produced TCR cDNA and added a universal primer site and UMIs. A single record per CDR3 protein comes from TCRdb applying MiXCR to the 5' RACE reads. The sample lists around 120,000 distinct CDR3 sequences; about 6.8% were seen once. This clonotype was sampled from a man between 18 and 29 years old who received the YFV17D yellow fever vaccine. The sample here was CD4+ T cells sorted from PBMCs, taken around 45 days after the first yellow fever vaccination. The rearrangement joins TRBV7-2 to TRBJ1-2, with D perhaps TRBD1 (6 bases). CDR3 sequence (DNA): TGTGCCAGCAGCTTCCTACAGGGCTATGGCTACACCTTC. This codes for CASSFLQGYGYTF.